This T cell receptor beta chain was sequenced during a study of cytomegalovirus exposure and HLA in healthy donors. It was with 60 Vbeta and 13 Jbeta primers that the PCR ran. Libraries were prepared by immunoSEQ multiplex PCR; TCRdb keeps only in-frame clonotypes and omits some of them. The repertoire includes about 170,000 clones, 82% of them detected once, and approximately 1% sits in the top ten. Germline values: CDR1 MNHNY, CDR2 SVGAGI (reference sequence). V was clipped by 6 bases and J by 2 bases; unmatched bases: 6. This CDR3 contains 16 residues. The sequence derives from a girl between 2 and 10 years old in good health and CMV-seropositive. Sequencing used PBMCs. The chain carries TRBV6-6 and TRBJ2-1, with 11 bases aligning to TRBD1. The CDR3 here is CASRDRGPQTYNEQFF. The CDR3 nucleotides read TGTGCCAGCAGGGACAGGGGGCCCCAGACCTACAATGAGCAGTTCTTC.